This record concerns one TCR beta chain sequence. This receptor's antigen is unknown. There are no base qualities to consult, and no much larger clone falls within one base. This sample is part of a study of T-cell memory formation after mild COVID-19 (dated by TCRdb to about 2021). In terms of the full investigation: TCR sequence clusters from the two donors were largely donor specific. T-cell clones expanding and contracting after mild COVID-19 in two donors were tracked by longitudinal TCRalpha and TCRbeta repertoire sequencing. Two young, previously healthy adult volunteers made up the cohort, one male and one female. What the research found in general, with its limitations: From day 15 to 85, contracting clones showed balanced CD4/CD8 phenotypes, whereas a second wave of clones that expanded from day 15 to 37 leaned towards CD4+. The second-wave clones that peaked on day 37 were not confirmed to be SARS-CoV-2 specific. Only a couple of mild cases were covered by the study, and larger cohorts that include severe cases with pre-infection samples were considered necessary. Contracting CD4+ clones turned up mainly in the CM and EM memory subsets, whereas EMRA was where CD8+ clones were enriched. Some responding clones were detected in pre-infection memory, suggesting pre-existing cross-reactive memory T cells joined the SARS-CoV-2 response.

Ficoll-Paque density gradient centrifugation was used to isolate PBMCs. This sample was sequenced with an Illumina NovaSeq 6000. TCRalpha and TCRbeta cDNA libraries were built by 5'RACE with constant-segment primers, adding sample barcodes and unique molecular identifiers. RNA was extracted from every sample with Trizol reagent. Libraries were amplified in two PCR steps, with a second sample barcode and Illumina TruSeq adapters added in the second step. Libraries were sequenced on an Illumina NovaSeq with 2 x 150 bp paired-end reads. On the authors' methods: Demultiplexing of reads and collapsing into UMI-guided consensus sequences were performed with migec v1.2.7. Using mixcr v2.1.11, the UMI consensuses were aligned to TRA and TRB V and J templates and assembled into clonotypes. Expanded or contracted clonotypes were those called significant by both edgeR and NoisET, with noise models trained on biological replicates. edgeR calls used a false discovery rate-adjusted p below 0.01 and a log2 fold-change threshold of 1. As an exploratory analysis of dynamics, max-normalized trajectories of the 1000 most abundant clonotypes were examined by PCA with hierarchical clustering. Separately sequenced CD4+ and CD8+ repertoires were used to assign the CD4 or CD8 phenotype of responding clones. The public reads were reanalyzed by TCRdb: fastp trimming at Q25, MiXCR alignment, in-frame beta chains only. Identical CDR3 protein sequences are pooled into one entry, listed with their most common genes and DNA. The V and J calls follow TCRdb's processing rather than the paper's. The table for this sample lists 120,000 to 150,000 distinct CDR3 sequences; about a fifth of them were counted only once. The top ten clones comprise approximately 2% of the sample.

From its cysteine to its phenylalanine, the CDR3 spans 18 amino acids. The entry retains the CDR3 DNA only, 54 bases that are in frame from base 1. At the junction V is shortened by 8 bases and J by 6 bases; bases outside the gene matches: 14. The chain couples TRBV23-1 to TRBJ2-1, with 15 bases matching TRBD2. TRBV23-1 is an open reading frame, and its role is uncertain. The TCR comes from an adult woman who had mild COVID-19 (a few samples of this study predate the infection). The sample titles of this study are shuffled in the database, so cell type and time point are left out; the donor was told from shared clones. Material: PBMCs or a T cell subset sorted from them (not recorded which). The nucleotides are TGCGCCAGCGGACTCGGACTAGCGGGGGGGCTGGGGGCCAATGAGCAGTTCTTC. Translated, this gives CASGLGLAGGLGANEQFF.